This TCR beta chain was recorded in a study of shared clonotypes between healthy human individuals. Naive CD8 cells were CD45RO-negative, positively selected for CCR7, excluding terminally differentiated effector memory CD45RA+ cells. Turning to this clone: Other nucleotide sequences from this sample produce the same CDR3.

TCRdb's table, derived via immunoSEQ multiplex PCR, lists solely in-frame clones and lacks some. The sample carries almost 700,000 clones, roughly nine tenths recorded once. Germline V gene sequence: CDR1 MNHEY, CDR2 SMNVEV (reference sequence). The CDR3 sequence is 14 residues long. The V and J ends lost 8 bases and 4 bases, in that order; junction bases with no gene match: 8. The sequencing sample was made of naive CD8+ T cells sorted from blood. The chain recombines TRBV27 with TRBJ2-1; 7 nucleotides match TRBD1. The TCR was taken from a man younger than 40 in good health. The CDR3 DNA follows: TGTGCCAGCCGTACCGGGACAGCTTACAATGAGCAGTTCTTC. Translating it yields CASRTGTAYNEQFF.